Listed below are T cell receptor beta chains from one sample, sequenced in a study of blood T cell repertoires in COVID-19. The data were produced by immunoSEQ multiplex PCR, yet TCRdb's version contains in-frame clones alone and is incomplete. Of 350,000 to 450,000 clones listed, about 85% are singletons. The specimen sequenced was peripheral blood. These receptors came from a woman aged 18-35 years with acute or convalescent COVID-19. Both conserved end residues are part of each CDR3. D genes are given only for firm matches. Not all rows give a size; the values are once, few, many and, for expanded clones, a class.

clone size: NA
J gene: TRBJ1-5
V gene: TRBV6-5
D gene: TRBD1
CDR3 DNA: TGTGCCAGCAGCCCAGGGGGTCAGCCCCAGCATTTT
CDR3 protein: CASSPGGQPQHF

clone size: NA
J gene: TRBJ2-2
V gene: TRBV6-4
D gene: TRBD1
CDR3 DNA: TGTGCCAGCAGCAGGGACAGCACCGGGGAGCTGTTTTTT
CDR3 protein: CASSRDSTGELFF

clone size: NA
J gene: TRBJ2-7
V gene: TRBV28
D gene: TRBD1
CDR3 DNA: TGTGCCAGCAGTTTCGGCGAAGGGACAGGGGTCTACGAGCAGTACTTC
CDR3 protein: CASSFGEGTGVYEQYF

clone size: NA
J gene: TRBJ1-3
V gene: TRBV6-1
D gene: NA
CDR3 DNA: TGTGCCAGCAGTGAATCGGGAACCGGGGGAAACACCATATATTTT
CDR3 protein: CASSESGTGGNTIYF

clone size: NA
J gene: TRBJ2-7
V gene: TRBV2
D gene: TRBD1
CDR3 DNA: TGTGCCAGCACCTACAGGGGGCAAGGGTCCGAGCAGTACTTC
CDR3 protein: CASTYRGQGSEQYF

clone size: NA
J gene: TRBJ2-7
V gene: TRBV6-2/TRBV6-3
D gene: NA
CDR3 DNA: TGTGCCAGCAGCCTCCTCGGGGGAGAGCAGTACTTC
CDR3 protein: CASSLLGGEQYF

clone size: NA
J gene: TRBJ2-5
V gene: TRBV3-1/TRBV3-2
D gene: TRBD2
CDR3 DNA: TGTGCCAGCAGCCAAGATCCGGGACTAGCGGGGGGTACCCTTGAGACCCAGTACTTC
CDR3 protein: CASSQDPGLAGGTLETQYF

clone size: NA
J gene: TRBJ1-6
V gene: TRBV4-1
D gene: NA
CDR3 DNA: TGCGCCAGCAGCCTTTCTGCCCCGCGGGGATTAAATTCACCCCTCCACTTT
CDR3 protein: CASSLSAPRGLNSPLHF

clone size: NA
J gene: TRBJ2-7
V gene: TRBV28
D gene: TRBD2
CDR3 DNA: TGTGCCAGCGCCTCTATTAGGGCGGGAGGGCCCTACGAGCAGTACTTC
CDR3 protein: CASASIRAGGPYEQYF

clone size: few
J gene: TRBJ1-1
V gene: TRBV28
D gene: NA
CDR3 DNA: TGTGCCAGCAGTTTAGACAGCCTGACATACACTGAAGCTTTCTTT
CDR3 protein: CASSLDSLTYTEAFF

clone size: NA
J gene: TRBJ1-3
V gene: TRBV19
D gene: TRBD1
CDR3 DNA: TGTGCCAGTAGTAGGACAGGGAACACCATATATTTT
CDR3 protein: CASSRTGNTIYF

clone size: few
J gene: TRBJ1-4
V gene: TRBV19
D gene: TRBD1
CDR3 DNA: TGTGCCAGTAGTATAGTAGAGGGGGACAGACGAAAACTGTTTTTT
CDR3 protein: CASSIVEGDRRKLFF

clone size: once
J gene: TRBJ1-2
V gene: TRBV7-8
D gene: TRBD1
CDR3 DNA: TGTGCCAGCAGCTTACGGGGGGCCGACAGGGGAGGTGGAGGCTACACCTTC
CDR3 protein: CASSLRGADRGGGGYTF

clone size: NA
J gene: TRBJ2-1
V gene: TRBV7-3
D gene: NA
CDR3 DNA: TGTGCCAGCAGCCTCCACCCCCCCTACAGGGTCTACAATGAGCAGTTCTTC
CDR3 protein: CASSLHPPYRVYNEQFF